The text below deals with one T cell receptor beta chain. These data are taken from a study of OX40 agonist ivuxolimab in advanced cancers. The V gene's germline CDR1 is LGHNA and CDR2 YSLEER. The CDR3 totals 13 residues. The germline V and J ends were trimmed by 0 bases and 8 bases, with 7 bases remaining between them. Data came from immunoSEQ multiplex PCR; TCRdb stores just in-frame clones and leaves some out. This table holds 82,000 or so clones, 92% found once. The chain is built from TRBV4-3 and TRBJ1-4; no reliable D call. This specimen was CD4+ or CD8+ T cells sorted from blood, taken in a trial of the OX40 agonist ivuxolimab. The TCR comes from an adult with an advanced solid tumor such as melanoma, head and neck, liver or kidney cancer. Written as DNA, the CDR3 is TGCGCCAGCAGCCAAGAGTCGGGGGAAAAACTGTTTTTT. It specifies CASSQESGEKLFF.